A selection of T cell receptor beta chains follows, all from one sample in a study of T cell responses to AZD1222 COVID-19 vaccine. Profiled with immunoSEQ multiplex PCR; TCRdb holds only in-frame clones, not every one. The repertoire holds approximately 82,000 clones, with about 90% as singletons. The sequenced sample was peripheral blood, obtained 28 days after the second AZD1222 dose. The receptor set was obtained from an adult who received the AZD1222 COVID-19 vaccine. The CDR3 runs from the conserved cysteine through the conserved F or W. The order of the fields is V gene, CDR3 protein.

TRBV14	CASSPRSNTEAFF
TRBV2	CASRQGEGGYTF
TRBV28	CATLQANTEAFF
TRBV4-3	CASSQRQGPYGYTF
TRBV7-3	CASSLGGSPYEQYF
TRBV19	CASSRTDSNQPQHF
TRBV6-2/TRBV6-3	CASSVTGGIDGYTF
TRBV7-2	CASMVGGGANEQFF
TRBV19	CASSAGQGPYYGYTF
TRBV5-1	CASSSTRWGGIGTDLNTEAFF
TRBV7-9	CASSTVSVSLAGGPGPTGELFF
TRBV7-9	CASSSTRTGLMNTEAFF
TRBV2	CASSTWSNQPQHF
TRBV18	CASSPQDRFRTEAFF
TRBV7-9	CASSLAVTGAASYGYTF
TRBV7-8	CASSPDRDLDYTF
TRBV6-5	CASSKDRGTNQPQHF
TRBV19	CASSKPGGQPQHF
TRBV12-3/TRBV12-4	CASSFPGQQVF
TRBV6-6	CASSYGVGDGYTF
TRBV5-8	CASSLGTGANEKLFF
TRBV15	CATSRDGDLGEAFF
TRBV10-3	CAISPDRGNTEAFF
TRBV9	CASSVGTGLYEQYF
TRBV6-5	CASSYGTSRAGELFF
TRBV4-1	CASSPAVGNQPQHF
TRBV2	CASSERTAQNTGELFF
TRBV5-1	CASSFGLGYEQYF
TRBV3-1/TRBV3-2	CASSQVTSRQYF
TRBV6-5	CASNSGTSGINEQFF
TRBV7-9	CASSDRDSGYTF
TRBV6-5	CASSPGGWEQFF
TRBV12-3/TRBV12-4	CATRRGEGTEYF
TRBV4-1	CASSQASGTGEAYGYTF
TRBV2	CASSEAVNNYGYTF
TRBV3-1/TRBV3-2	CASSPGSTGGSQETQYF
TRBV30	CAWSVRGLFGYTF
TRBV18	CASSPTGNSPTEAFF
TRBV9	CASSQGPSPNQPQHF
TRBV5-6	CASSVNRDSNTEAFF
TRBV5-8	CASSPGGPWRPQHF
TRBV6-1	CASSEETGQLWQPQHF
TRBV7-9	CASSWDETGAYEQYF
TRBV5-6	CASSLEPGATYEQYF
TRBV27	CASSPRPNSNQPQHF